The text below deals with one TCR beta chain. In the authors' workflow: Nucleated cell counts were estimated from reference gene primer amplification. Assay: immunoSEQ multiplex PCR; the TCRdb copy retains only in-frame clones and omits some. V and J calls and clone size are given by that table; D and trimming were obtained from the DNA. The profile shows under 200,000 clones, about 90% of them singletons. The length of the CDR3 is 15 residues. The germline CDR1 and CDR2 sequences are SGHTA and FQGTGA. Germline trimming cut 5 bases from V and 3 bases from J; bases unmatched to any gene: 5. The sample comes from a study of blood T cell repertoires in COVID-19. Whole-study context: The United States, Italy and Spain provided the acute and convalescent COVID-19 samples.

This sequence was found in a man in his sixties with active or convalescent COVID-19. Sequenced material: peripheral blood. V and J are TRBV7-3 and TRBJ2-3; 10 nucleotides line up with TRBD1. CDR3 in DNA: TGTGCCAGCAGCCCCAGGACAGGGGGTACAGATACGCAGTATTTT. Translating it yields CASSPRTGGTDTQYF. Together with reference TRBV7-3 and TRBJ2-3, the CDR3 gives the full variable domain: GAGVSQTPSNKVTEKGKYVELRCDPISGHTALYWYRQSLGQGPEFLIYFQGTGAADDSGLPNDRFFAVRPEGSVSTLKIQRTERGDSAVYLCASSPRTGGTDTQYFGPGTRLTVL.